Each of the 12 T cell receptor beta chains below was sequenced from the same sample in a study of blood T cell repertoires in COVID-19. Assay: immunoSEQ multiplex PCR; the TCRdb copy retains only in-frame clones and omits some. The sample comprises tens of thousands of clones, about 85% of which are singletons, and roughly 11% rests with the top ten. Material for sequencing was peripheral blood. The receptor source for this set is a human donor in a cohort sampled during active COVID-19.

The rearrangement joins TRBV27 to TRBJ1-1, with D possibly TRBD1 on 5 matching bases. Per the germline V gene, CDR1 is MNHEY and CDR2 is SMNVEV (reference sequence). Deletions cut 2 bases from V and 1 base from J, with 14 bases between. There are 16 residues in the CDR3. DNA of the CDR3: TGTGCCAGCAGTTTAACTCTCCGGGGGGGGAACACTGAAGCTTTCTTT. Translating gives CASSLTLRGGNTEAFF.

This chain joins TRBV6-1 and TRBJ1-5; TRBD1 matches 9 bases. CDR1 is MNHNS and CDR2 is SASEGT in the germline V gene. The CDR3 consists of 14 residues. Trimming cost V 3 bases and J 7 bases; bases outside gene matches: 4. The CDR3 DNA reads TGTGCCAGCAGTGAGGACAGGGGATGGCAGCCCCAGCATTTT. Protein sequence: CASSEDRGWQPQHF.

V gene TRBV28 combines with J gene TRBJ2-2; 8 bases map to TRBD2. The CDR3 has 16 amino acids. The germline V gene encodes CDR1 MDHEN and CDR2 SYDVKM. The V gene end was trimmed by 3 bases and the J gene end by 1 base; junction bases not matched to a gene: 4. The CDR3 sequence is CASSLISGGNTGELFF. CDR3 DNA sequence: TGTGCCAGCAGTTTGATAAGCGGGGGGAACACCGGGGAGCTGTTTTTT.

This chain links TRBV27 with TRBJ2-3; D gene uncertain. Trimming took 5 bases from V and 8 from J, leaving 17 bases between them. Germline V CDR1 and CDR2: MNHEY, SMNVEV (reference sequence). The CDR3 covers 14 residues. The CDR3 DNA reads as TGTGCCAGCAGTCCCCCTAGGCCCCCGGGTACGCAGTATTTT. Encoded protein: CASSPPRPPGTQYF.

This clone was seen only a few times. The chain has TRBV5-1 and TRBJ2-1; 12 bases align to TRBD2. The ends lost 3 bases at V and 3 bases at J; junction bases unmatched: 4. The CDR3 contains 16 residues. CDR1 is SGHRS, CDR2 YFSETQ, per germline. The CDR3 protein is CASSWMTSGSYNEQFF. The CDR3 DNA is TGCGCCAGCAGCTGGATGACTAGCGGGAGCTACAATGAGCAGTTCTTC.

In DNA, the CDR3 is TGTGCCAGTAGTATGAAGGACCTCAGGGGAGCTGAAGCTTTCTTT. Translation gives CASSMKDLRGAEAFF. The gene calls are TRBV19 and TRBJ1-1, with D possibly being TRBD1 (6 bases). Trimming shortened V by 3 bases and J by 6 bases, and 17 bases separated the two germline ends. The CDR3 consists of 15 residues. Germline V gives CDR1 LNHDA, CDR2 SQIVND (reference sequence). Looking up the rest from reference TRBV19 and TRBJ1-1 gives the full variable domain: DGGITQSPKYLFRKEGQNVTLSCEQNLNHDAMYWYRQDPGQGLRLIYYSQIVNDFQKGDIAEGYSVSREKKESFPLTVTSAQKNPTAFYLCASSMKDLRGAEAFFGQGTRLTVV.

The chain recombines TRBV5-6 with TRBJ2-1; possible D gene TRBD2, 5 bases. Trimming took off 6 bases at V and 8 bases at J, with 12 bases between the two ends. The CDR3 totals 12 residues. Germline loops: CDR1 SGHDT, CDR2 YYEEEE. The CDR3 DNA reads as TGTGCCAGCACCCTTATCGGGGATGAGCAGTTCTTC. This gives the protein CASTLIGDEQFF.

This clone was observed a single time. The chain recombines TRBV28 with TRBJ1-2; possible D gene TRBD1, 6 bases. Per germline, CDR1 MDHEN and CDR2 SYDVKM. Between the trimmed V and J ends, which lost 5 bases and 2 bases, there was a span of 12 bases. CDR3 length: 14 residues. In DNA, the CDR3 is TGTGCCAGCAGTAGTGGGGGGGGCAACTATGGCTACACCTTC. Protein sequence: CASSSGGGNYGYTF.

In DNA, the CDR3 is TGCGCCAGCAGTCAACCGACAGGTAACATTCAGTACTTC. This sequence encodes CASSQPTGNIQYF. V usage is TRBV23-1 and J usage is TRBJ2-4, with D tentatively TRBD1 (6 bases). TRBV23-1 carries the ORF label, with uncertain function. The CDR3 contains 13 residues. The V end was cut by 2 bases, the J end by 7 bases, with 9 bases between.

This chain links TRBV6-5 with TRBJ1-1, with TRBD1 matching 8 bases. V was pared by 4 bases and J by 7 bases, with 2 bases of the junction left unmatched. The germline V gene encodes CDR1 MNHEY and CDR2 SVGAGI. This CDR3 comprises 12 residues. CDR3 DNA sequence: TGTGCCAGCAGTTCCGGGACAGGTGAAGCTTTCTTT. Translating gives CASSSGTGEAFF.

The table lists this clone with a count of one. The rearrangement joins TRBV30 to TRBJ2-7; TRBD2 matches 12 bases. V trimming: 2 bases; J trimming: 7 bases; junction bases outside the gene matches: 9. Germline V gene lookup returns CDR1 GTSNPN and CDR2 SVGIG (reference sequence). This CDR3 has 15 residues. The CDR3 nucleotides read TGTGCCTGGAGTACCGGACTAGCGGGGCCGACGGAGCAGTACTTC. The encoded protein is CAWSTGLAGPTEQYF.

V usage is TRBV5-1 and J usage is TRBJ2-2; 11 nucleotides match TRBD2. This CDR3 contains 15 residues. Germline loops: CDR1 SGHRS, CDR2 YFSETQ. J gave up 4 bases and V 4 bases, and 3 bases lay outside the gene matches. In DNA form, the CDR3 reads TGCGCCAGCAGCACTAGCGGGAGTGTCACCGGGGAGCTGTTTTTT. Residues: CASSTSGSVTGELFF. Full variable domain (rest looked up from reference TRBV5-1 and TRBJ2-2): KAGVTQTPRYLIKTRGQQVTLSCSPISGHRSVSWYQQTPGQGLQFLFEYFSETQRNKGNFPGRFSGRQFSNSRSEMNVSTLELGDSALYLCASSTSGSVTGELFFGEGSRLTVL.